The text below deals with one T cell receptor (beta chain). Measured with immunoSEQ multiplex PCR; TCRdb has only the in-frame clones, and not every one. The sample has some 160,000 clones; around 89% are singletons. The sample originates from a study of cytomegalovirus exposure and HLA in healthy donors. This CDR3 region has 10 residues. The V and J ends lost 10 bases and 7 bases respectively, with 10 bases between them. Germline V gene data show CDR1 as MDHEN and CDR2 as SYDVKM. V and J are TRBV28 and TRBJ1-2; the D is unclear. This TCR was recovered from a man younger than 35 in good health and CMV-seronegative. Sequenced material: PBMCs. CDR3 sequence reads: CATWALGYTF. The CDR3 DNA sequence: TGTGCCACCTGGGCTCTTGGCTACACCTTC.